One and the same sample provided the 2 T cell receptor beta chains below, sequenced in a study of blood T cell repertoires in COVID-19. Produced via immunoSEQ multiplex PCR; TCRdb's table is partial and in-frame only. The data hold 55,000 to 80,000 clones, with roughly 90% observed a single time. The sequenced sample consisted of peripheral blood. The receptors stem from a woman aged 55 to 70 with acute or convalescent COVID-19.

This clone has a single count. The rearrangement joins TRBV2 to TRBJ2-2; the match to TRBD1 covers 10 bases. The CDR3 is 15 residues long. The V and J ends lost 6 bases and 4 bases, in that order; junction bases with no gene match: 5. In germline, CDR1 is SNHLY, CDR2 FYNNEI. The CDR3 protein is CASRGQGLPTGELFF. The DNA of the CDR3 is TGTGCCAGCAGGGGACAGGGGCTCCCCACCGGGGAGCTGTTTTTT.

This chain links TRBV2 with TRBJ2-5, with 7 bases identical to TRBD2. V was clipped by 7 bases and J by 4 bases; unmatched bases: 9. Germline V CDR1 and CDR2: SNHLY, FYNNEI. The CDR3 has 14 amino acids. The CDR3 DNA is TGTGCCAGCATTGGACTAGTCCCCCCAGAGACCCAGTACTTC. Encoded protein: CASIGLVPPETQYF. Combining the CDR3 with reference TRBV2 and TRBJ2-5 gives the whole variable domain EPEVTQTPSHQVTQMGQEVILRCVPISNHLYFYWYRQILGQKVEFLVSFYNNEISEKSEIFDDQFSVERPDGSNFTLKIRSTKLEDSAMYFCASIGLVPPETQYFGPGTRLLVL.